Listed here are 16 T cell receptor beta chains from one sample, sequenced in a study of T cells in Graves' hyperthyroidism and ophthalmopathy. TCR beta CDR3 regions were amplified from RNA transcripts. The HTBI primer set drove a first-round RT-PCR of the TCR CDR3. One entry per CDR3 protein, called by TCRdb with MiXCR from the multiplex PCR reads. The sample records 500,000 to 600,000 distinct CDR3 sequences, roughly 50% being singletons. The specimen sequenced was peripheral blood or thyroid tissue (not recorded which). These TCRs come from an adult woman with Graves' disease, either hyperthyroidism or ophthalmopathy (not recorded which).

This clonotype appeared a few times. The genes are TRBV28 and TRBJ2-7; D is ambiguous. This CDR3 spans 13 amino acids. Germline V gene lookup returns CDR1 MDHEN and CDR2 SYDVKM. The V gene lost 5 bases and the J gene lost 3 bases, with 11 bases spanning the gap. CDR3 protein: CASSPYWGYEQYF. In nucleotides, the CDR3 is TGTGCCAGCAGTCCTTACTGGGGCTACGAGCAGTACTTC.

Many counts were recorded for this clonotype. The genes are TRBV4-1 and TRBJ1-2; TRBD1 is a possible D gene (5 bases). Germline-derived CDR1 and CDR2 are MGHRA and YSYEKL. Between the trimmed V and J ends, which lost 4 bases and 2 bases, there was a span of 11 bases. This CDR3 comprises 14 residues. CDR3 protein: CASSPLGRNYGYTF. The CDR3 DNA sequence: TGCGCCAGCAGCCCCCTGGGGCGGAACTATGGCTACACCTTC.

J is TRBJ2-7 and V is TRBV20-1; 10 bases are shared with TRBD2. Per the germline V gene, CDR1 is DFQATT and CDR2 is SNEGSKA (reference sequence). The CDR3 runs 16 residues. V lost 0 bases, J lost 6 bases, and 11 bases stayed unmatched. This CDR3 is CSARDIPGLAPLEQYF. CDR3 coding DNA: TGCAGTGCTAGAGATATACCGGGACTAGCGCCGCTCGAGCAGTACTTC.

The chain employs TRBV10-2 and TRBJ1-5, with a tentative D call TRBD1 (5 bases). Germline CDR1 and CDR2: WSHSY and SAAADI. The CDR3 runs to 13 residues. Trimming cost V 6 bases and J 14 bases, with 20 bases left between them. CDR3 in DNA: TGCGCCAGCAGCACTCGGGGGACTGAATACGAGCATTTT. Translating gives CASSTRGTEYEHF.

The chain joins TRBV2 to TRBJ1-2; 7 nucleotides agree with TRBD1. This CDR3 has 14 residues. CDR1 and CDR2 from the germline V gene are SNHLY and FYNNEI. V lost 4 bases to trimming and J lost 8 bases; unmatched junction nucleotides: 10. DNA of the CDR3: TGTGCCAGCAGTGGGTCCGGGACAGCTGGGGGCTACACCTTC. It codes for CASSGSGTAGGYTF.

In its sample, this clonotype was seen a few times. This chain connects TRBV3-1 to TRBJ2-2; 13 positions agree with TRBD2. The CDR3 length is 17 residues. In germline, CDR1 is LGHDT, CDR2 YNNKEL (reference sequence). The V gene end was trimmed by 4 bases and the J gene end by 7 bases; junction bases not matched to a gene: 9. This chain's CDR3 is CASSPRRLAGGRGELFF. DNA of the CDR3: TGTGCCAGCAGCCCCCGGCGACTAGCGGGAGGTCGCGGGGAGCTGTTTTTT.

This clonotype showed up many times. The rearrangement uses TRBV3-1 and TRBJ2-6, with D possibly being TRBD1 (6 bases). V lost 1 base and J 6 bases, leaving 10 bases between the germline ends. The CDR3 covers 15 residues. Germline V gene lookup returns CDR1 LGHDT and CDR2 YNNKEL (reference sequence). CDR3 DNA: TGTGCCAGCAGCCAAGGGGCAGGGGAGGCCAACGTCCTGACTTTC. It is translated as CASSQGAGEANVLTF.

The chain carries TRBV25-1 and TRBJ2-5; 10 bases match TRBD1. J gave up 0 bases and V 7 bases, and 8 bases lay outside the gene matches. Germline values: CDR1 MGHDK, CDR2 SYGVNS. The CDR3 length is 16 residues. CDR3 amino acids: CASIGAGQGYQETQYF. The CDR3 region has the DNA TGTGCCAGCATCGGAGCGGGACAGGGGTACCAAGAGACCCAGTACTTC.

This clonotype was seen only once. This chain uses TRBV20-1 with TRBJ2-7; 11 nucleotides align to TRBD2. Germline CDR1 DFQATT, CDR2 SNEGSKA (reference sequence). CDR3 length: 15 amino acids. With V trimmed by 4 bases and J by 3 bases, 8 bases remained unmatched. Written as DNA, the CDR3 is TGCAGTGCTACCCGAATAGCGGGAGGGGTCTACGAGCAGTACTTC. It yields the protein CSATRIAGGVYEQYF.

This clonotype was recorded only once. This chain connects TRBV7-2 to TRBJ1-2; D perhaps matches TRBD1 (5 bases). Trimming cost V 2 bases and J 3 bases, with 10 bases left between them. Germline values: CDR1 SGHTA, CDR2 FQGNSA. This CDR3 contains 14 residues. The CDR3 protein is CASSLSTDYYGYTF. CDR3 nucleotides: TGTGCCAGCAGCTTATCGACAGACTACTATGGCTACACCTTC.

The table lists this clonotype with many counts. The chain combines TRBV11-1 with TRBJ2-7; D is perhaps TRBD2 (5 bases). V was pared by 2 bases and J by 3 bases, with 8 bases between. Germline V gene sequence: CDR1 SGHAT, CDR2 FQDESV (reference sequence). This CDR3 comprises 13 residues. The CDR3 DNA sequence: TGTGCCAGCAGCTTACGACGGGGCTACGAGCAGTACTTC. The encoded protein is CASSLRRGYEQYF. The complete variable domain, with remaining parts taken from reference TRBV11-1 and TRBJ2-7, reads EAEVAQSPRYKITEKSQAVAFWCDPISGHATLYWYRQILGQGPELLVQFQDESVVDDSQLPKDRFSAERLKGVDSTLKIQPAELGDSAMYLCASSLRRGYEQYFGPGTRLTVT.

This clonotype was found many times. The J gene is TRBJ1-6, the V gene TRBV25-1; weak D call: TRBD1 (5 bases). The CDR3 loop spans 15 amino acids. V was shortened by 6 bases and J by 3 bases, with 12 bases between the two germline ends. Germline values: CDR1 MGHDK, CDR2 SYGVNS. As DNA, the CDR3 is TGTGCCAGCAGCGGGGACTGGCTCTATAATTCACCCCTCCACTTT. It specifies CASSGDWLYNSPLHF.

The chain carries TRBV7-8 and TRBJ1-2, with TRBD1 matching 7 bases. V lost 4 bases to trimming and J lost 3 bases; unmatched junction nucleotides: 8. Germline lookup yields CDR1 SGHVS and CDR2 FQNEAQ. There are 15 residues in the CDR3. Here the CDR3 reads CASSSVDRAHYGYTF. The CDR3 DNA sequence: TGTGCCAGCAGCTCCGTCGACAGGGCTCACTATGGCTACACCTTC.

This clonotype was observed many times. This chain connects TRBV20-1 to TRBJ2-5; TRBD2 matches 7 bases. Germline trimming cut 5 bases from V and 1 base from J; bases unmatched to any gene: 10. Germline V CDR1 and CDR2: DFQATT, SNEGSKA (reference sequence). The CDR3 extends over 15 amino acids. CDR3 sequence reads: CSAPRGEQIQETQYF. The CDR3 region has the DNA TGCAGTGCTCCTCGGGGGGAACAGATCCAAGAGACCCAGTACTTC.

The J gene is TRBJ2-6, the V gene TRBV19; D may correspond to TRBD1 or TRBD2 (6 bases each). The CDR3 contains 16 residues. Germline-derived CDR1 and CDR2 are LNHDA and SQIVND (reference sequence). V was pared by 4 bases and J by 3 bases, with 13 bases between. CDR3 amino acids: CASSNGGAGGANVLTF. DNA of the CDR3: TGTGCCAGTAGTAACGGGGGCGCGGGTGGGGCCAACGTCCTGACTTTC.

This clonotype appeared a few times. The chain carries TRBV25-1 and TRBJ2-7; TRBD1 or TRBD2 may be the D gene (5 bases each). CDR1 is MGHDK, CDR2 SYGVNS, per germline. CDR3 length: 15 residues. Trimming took 5 bases from V and 2 from J, leaving 16 bases between them. The CDR3 here is CASSLYRDEAYEQYF. In DNA form, the CDR3 reads TGTGCCAGCAGTTTATACCGGGACGAAGCCTACGAGCAGTACTTC.